These 9 T cell receptor beta chains came from one sample sequenced in a study of blood T cell repertoires in COVID-19. The repertoire was sequenced with immunoSEQ multiplex PCR; TCRdb's copy has only in-frame clones and lacks some. The sample contains 200,000 to 300,000 clones, 70% to 85% of which appear only once. The sample was peripheral blood. The receptor source for this set is a woman of 80 years or more with acute or convalescent COVID-19.

In its sample, this clone was seen once. This chain uses TRBV6-2 or TRBV6-3 with TRBJ1-1; TRBD1 might be the D (6 bases). V gave up 5 bases and J gave up 1 base, with 11 bases separating them. The germline V gene has CDR1 MNHEY and CDR2 SVGEGT. This CDR3 comprises 14 residues. CDR3 region: CASSTLDRNTEAFF. The CDR3 DNA is TGTGCCAGCAGTACCTTGGACAGGAACACTGAAGCTTTCTTT.

The chain uses TRBV5-4 and TRBJ1-2, with TRBD1 matching 8 bases. This CDR3 region has 17 residues. Germline trimming cut 4 bases from V and 3 bases from J; bases unmatched to any gene: 14. Germline CDR1 and CDR2: SGHNT and YYREEE (reference sequence). CDR3 residues: CASSRGGRGLGDYGYTF. The CDR3 nucleotides are TGTGCCAGCAGCCGCGGAGGCAGGGGGCTCGGGGACTATGGCTACACCTTC.

The gene calls are TRBV7-9 and TRBJ1-1; 10 bases match TRBD1. Trimming cost V 5 bases and J 0 bases; bases outside gene matches: 12. The CDR3 length is 18 residues. The germline V gene encodes CDR1 SEHNR and CDR2 FQNEAQ (reference sequence). The DNA of the CDR3 is TGTGCCAGCAGCCCGGGCGGCGGGGACAGGGGTATGAACACTGAAGCTTTCTTT. The encoded protein is CASSPGGGDRGMNTEAFF.

J is TRBJ1-5 and V is TRBV6-5, with a weak D call TRBD1 (6 bases). The CDR3 is 14 residues long. Trimming left V 9 bases short and J 1 base short, with 13 bases between. The germline V gene has CDR1 MNHEY and CDR2 SVGAGI. CDR3 nucleotide sequence: TGTGCCAGTTCCGGGGGGCAAAGCAATCAGCCCCAGCATTTT. It yields the protein CASSGGQSNQPQHF.

In nucleotides, the CDR3 is TGTGCCAGAAGCCCAGAAAAACTGTTTTTT. This sequence encodes CARSPEKLFF. The V and J genes are TRBV5-3 and TRBJ1-4, with D unclear. TRBV5-3 is marked as an open reading frame, function uncertain. The CDR3 has 10 residues. With 4 bases removed from V and 8 bases from J, the gap between germline ends came to 3 bases.

V usage is TRBV9 and J usage is TRBJ1-5; 11 nucleotides align to TRBD1. Trimming cost V 6 bases and J 5 bases; bases outside gene matches: 4. Germline CDR1 is SGDLS and CDR2 is YYNGEE. This CDR3 contains 14 residues. In DNA, the CDR3 is TGTGCCAGCACCCCGGGACAGGGGGATCAGCCCCAGCATTTT. Its protein product is CASTPGQGDQPQHF.

V gene TRBV19 combines with J gene TRBJ1-5; D uncertain. Between the trimmed V and J ends, which lost 7 bases and 1 base, there was a span of 8 bases. The CDR3 sequence is 13 residues long. Germline-derived CDR1 and CDR2 are LNHDA and SQIVND (reference sequence). The DNA of the CDR3 is TGTGCCAGTAAATCGGGGAGCAATCAGCCCCAGCATTTT. Protein sequence: CASKSGSNQPQHF.

The V and J genes are TRBV7-8 and TRBJ1-5; 7 bases line up with TRBD1. CDR1 SGHVS and CDR2 FQNEAQ come from the germline V gene. V lost 3 bases to trimming and J lost 3 bases; unmatched junction nucleotides: 5. The CDR3 loop spans 15 amino acids. CDR3 residues: CASSLDRIPNQPQHF. The DNA of the CDR3 is TGTGCCAGCAGCTTGGACAGGATACCCAATCAGCCCCAGCATTTT.

The rearrangement uses TRBV10-3 and TRBJ2-7; maybe TRBD1 (5 bases). The V end was cut by 10 bases, the J end by 3 bases, with 13 bases between. There are 12 residues in the CDR3. The germline V gene has CDR1 ENHRY and CDR2 SYGVKD. CDR3 loop: CATKDQGYEQYF. CDR3 nucleotides: TGTGCCACCAAGGACCAGGGCTACGAGCAGTACTTC.